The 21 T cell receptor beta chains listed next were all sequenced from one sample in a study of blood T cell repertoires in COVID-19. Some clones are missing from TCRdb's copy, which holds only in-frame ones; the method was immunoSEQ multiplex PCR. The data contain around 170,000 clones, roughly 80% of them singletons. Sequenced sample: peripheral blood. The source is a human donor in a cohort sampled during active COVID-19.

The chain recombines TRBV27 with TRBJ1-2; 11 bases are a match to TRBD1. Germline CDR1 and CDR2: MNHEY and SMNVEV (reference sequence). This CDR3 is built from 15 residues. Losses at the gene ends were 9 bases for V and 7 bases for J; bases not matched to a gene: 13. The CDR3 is CASGGPDRGPGGYTF. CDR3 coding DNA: TGTGCCAGTGGGGGCCCGGACAGGGGGCCGGGTGGCTACACCTTC.

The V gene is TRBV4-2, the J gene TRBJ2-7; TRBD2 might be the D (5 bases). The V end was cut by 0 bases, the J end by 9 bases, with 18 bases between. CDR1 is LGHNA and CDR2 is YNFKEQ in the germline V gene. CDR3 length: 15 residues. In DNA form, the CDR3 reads TGTGCCAGCAGCCAAGATCGGGGAGTAGCCGGTGGGCAGTACTTC. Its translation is CASSQDRGVAGGQYF.

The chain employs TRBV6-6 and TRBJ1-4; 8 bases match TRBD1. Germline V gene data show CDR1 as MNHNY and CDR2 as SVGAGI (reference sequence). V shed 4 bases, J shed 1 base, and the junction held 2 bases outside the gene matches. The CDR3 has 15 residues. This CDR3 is CASSFDRGTNEKLFF. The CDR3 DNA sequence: TGTGCCAGCAGTTTCGACAGGGGAACTAATGAAAAACTGTTTTTT.

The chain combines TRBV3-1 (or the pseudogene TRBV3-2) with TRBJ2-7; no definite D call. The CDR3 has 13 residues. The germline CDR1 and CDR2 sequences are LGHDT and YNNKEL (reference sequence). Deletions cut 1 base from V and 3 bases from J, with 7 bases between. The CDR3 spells CASSQVGSYEQYF. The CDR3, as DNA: TGTGCCAGCAGCCAAGTTGGCAGCTACGAGCAGTACTTC.

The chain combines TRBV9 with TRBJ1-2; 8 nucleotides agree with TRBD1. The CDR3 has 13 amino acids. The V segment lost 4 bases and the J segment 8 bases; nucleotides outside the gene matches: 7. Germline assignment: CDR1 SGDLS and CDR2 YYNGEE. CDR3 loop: CASSPGQGKGYTF. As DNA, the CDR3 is TGTGCCAGCAGCCCAGGACAGGGAAAGGGCTACACCTTC.

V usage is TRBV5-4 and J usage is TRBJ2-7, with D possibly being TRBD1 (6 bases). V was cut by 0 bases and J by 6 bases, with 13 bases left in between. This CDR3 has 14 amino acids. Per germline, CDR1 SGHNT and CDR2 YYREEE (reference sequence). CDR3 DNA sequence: TGTGCCAGCAGCTTGGAGGGGGTCTCACGCGAGCAGTACTTC. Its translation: CASSLEGVSREQYF.

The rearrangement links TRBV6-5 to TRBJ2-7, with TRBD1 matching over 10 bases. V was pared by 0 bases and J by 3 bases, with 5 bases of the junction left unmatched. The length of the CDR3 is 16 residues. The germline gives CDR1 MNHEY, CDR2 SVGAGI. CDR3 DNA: TGTGCCAGCAGTTACTCGAGCGGACAGGGGGGCTACGAGCAGTACTTC. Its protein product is CASSYSSGQGGYEQYF.

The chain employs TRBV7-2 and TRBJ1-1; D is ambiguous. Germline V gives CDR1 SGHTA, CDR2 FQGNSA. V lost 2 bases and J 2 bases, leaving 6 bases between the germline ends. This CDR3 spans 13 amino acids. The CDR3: CASSLQENTEAFF. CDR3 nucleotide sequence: TGTGCCAGCAGCTTACAGGAAAACACTGAAGCTTTCTTT.

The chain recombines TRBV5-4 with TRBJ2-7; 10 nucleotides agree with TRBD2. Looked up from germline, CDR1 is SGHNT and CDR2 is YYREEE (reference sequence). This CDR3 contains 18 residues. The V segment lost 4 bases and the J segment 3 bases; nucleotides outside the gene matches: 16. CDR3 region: CASSPRLAGRPRDYEQYF. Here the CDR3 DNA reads TGTGCCAGCAGCCCTAGACTAGCGGGTCGACCAAGGGACTACGAGCAGTACTTC.

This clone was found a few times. CDR3 nucleotides: TGTGCCATCATGCGACAGGGGTGGGAAAACACCATATATTTT. Residues: CAIMRQGWENTIYF. The rearrangement joins TRBV10-3 to TRBJ1-3; 8 bases map to TRBD1. This CDR3 has 14 amino acids. V lost 7 bases to trimming and J lost 6 bases; unmatched junction nucleotides: 8. In germline, CDR1 is ENHRY, CDR2 SYGVKD.

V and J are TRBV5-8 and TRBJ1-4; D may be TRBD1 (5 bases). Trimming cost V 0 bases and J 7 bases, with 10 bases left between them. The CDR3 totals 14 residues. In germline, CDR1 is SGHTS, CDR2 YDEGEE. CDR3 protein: CASSLVGGGEKLFF. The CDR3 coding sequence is TGTGCCAGCAGCTTGGTCGGGGGTGGTGAAAAACTGTTTTTT.

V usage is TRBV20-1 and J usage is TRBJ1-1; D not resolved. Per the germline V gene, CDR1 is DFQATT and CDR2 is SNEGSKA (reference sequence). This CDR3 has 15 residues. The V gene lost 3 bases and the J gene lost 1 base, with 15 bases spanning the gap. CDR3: CSASLNLISNTEAFF. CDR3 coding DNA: TGCAGTGCTAGTTTGAACTTGATCTCGAACACTGAAGCTTTCTTT.

CDR3 in DNA: TGTGCCAGCAGCTTGGGGGACAGCCATAATGAAAAACTGTTTTTT. This gives the protein CASSLGDSHNEKLFF. The rearrangement uses TRBV5-8 and TRBJ1-4, with 7 bases matching TRBD1. The CDR3 sequence is 15 residues long. V lost 0 bases and J lost 4; bases outside the gene matches: 3. The germline gives CDR1 SGHTS, CDR2 YDEGEE.

CDR3 nucleotide sequence: TGTGCCAGCTCAGTGGTGTCGGGAGTGAAAGGGGATACGCAGTATTTT. It translates to CASSVVSGVKGDTQYF. The V call is TRBV18, the J call TRBJ2-3, with D maybe TRBD2 (6 bases). The CDR3 is made up of 16 amino acids. V was shortened by 5 bases and J by 6 bases, with 21 bases between the two germline ends. Germline CDR1 KGHSH, CDR2 LQKENI.

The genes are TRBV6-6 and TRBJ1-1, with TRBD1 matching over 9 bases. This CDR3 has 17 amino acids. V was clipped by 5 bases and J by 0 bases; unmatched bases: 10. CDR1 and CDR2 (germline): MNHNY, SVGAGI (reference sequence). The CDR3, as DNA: TGTGCCAGCAGTCCCGGGACAGGGTACCCGATGAACACTGAAGCTTTCTTT. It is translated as CASSPGTGYPMNTEAFF.

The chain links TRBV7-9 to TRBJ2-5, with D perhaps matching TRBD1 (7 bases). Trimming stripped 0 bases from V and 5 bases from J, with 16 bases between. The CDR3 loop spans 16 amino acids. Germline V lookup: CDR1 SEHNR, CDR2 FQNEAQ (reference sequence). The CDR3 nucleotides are TGTGCCAGCAGCTTAGCTCACCCAGGGGGGAGTGAGACCCAGTACTTC. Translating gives CASSLAHPGGSETQYF.

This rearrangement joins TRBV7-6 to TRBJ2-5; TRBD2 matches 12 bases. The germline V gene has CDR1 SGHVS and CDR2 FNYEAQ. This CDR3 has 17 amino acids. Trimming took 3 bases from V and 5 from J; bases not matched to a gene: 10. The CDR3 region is CASSLGASGGAYETQYF. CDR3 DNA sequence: TGTGCCAGCAGCTTGGGTGCTAGCGGGGGGGCTTATGAGACCCAGTACTTC.

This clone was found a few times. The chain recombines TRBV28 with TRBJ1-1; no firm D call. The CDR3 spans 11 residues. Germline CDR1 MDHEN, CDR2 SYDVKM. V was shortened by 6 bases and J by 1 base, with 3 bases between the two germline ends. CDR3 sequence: CASSGNTEAFF. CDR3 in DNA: TGTGCCAGCAGCGGGAACACTGAAGCTTTCTTT. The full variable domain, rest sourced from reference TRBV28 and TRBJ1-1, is DVKVTQSSRYLVKRTGEKVFLECVQDMDHENMFWYRQDPGLGLRLIYFSYDVKMKEKGDIPEGYSVSREKKERFSLILESASTNQTSMYLCASSGNTEAFFGQGTRLTVV.

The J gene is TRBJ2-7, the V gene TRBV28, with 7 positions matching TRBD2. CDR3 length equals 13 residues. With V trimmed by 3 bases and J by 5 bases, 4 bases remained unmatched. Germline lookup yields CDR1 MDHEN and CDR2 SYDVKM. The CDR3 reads CASSLEAGNEQYF. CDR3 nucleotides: TGTGCCAGCAGTTTGGAAGCGGGAAACGAGCAGTACTTC.

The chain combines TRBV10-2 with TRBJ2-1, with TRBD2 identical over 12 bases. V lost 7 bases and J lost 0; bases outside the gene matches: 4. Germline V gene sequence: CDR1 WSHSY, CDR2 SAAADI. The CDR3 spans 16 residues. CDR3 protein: CASTTTSGSSYNEQFF. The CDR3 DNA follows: TGCGCCAGCACCACGACTAGCGGGAGCTCCTACAATGAGCAGTTCTTC.

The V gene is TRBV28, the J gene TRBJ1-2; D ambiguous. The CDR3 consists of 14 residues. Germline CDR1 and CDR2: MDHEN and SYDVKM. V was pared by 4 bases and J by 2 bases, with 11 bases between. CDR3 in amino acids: CASSWWGVNYGYTF. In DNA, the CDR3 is TGTGCCAGCAGTTGGTGGGGAGTCAACTATGGCTACACCTTC.